This T cell receptor beta chain was recovered during a study of blood T cell repertoires in COVID-19. As for the study in general: Sample material is recorded as cDNA or gDNA derived from T cells, B-cell-depleted T cells, or PBMCs.

In the source study's methods: Reference gene primer amplification yielded estimated nucleated cell counts. Sequencing was performed with immunoSEQ multiplex PCR; in TCRdb, only in-frame clones are kept and a portion is missing. From that table come the V and J calls and clone size; the DNA was used to work out D and trimming. The repertoire holds tens of thousands of clones, with roughly 80% as singletons. Germline lookup yields CDR1 SGHTA and CDR2 FQGNSA. The CDR3 has 15 residues. V was shortened by 1 base and J by 5 bases, with 11 bases between the two germline ends. This chain links TRBV7-2 with TRBJ1-4, with D tentatively TRBD1 (6 bases). Sequenced input: peripheral blood. This TCR was recovered from a man aged 45 to 65 with acute or convalescent COVID-19. The CDR3 region is CASSLVWGQNEKLFF. The CDR3 DNA is TGTGCCAGCAGCTTAGTTTGGGGGCAGAATGAAAAACTGTTTTTT.